This T cell receptor (beta chain) was captured by sequencing in a study of cytomegalovirus exposure and HLA in healthy donors. The PCR had 60 Vbeta and 13 Jbeta primers. This table comes from immunoSEQ multiplex PCR, and its TCRdb copy is limited to in-frame clones, with some not included. The repertoire table contains 150,000 to 200,000 clones. Study-level findings and limits: Earlier analysis found most TCR beta V segments productive about 87% or about 30% of the time. Cytomegalovirus status was reportedly diagnosed by the classifier with high specificity and sensitivity.

A remark on this clone: Its target is not known.

This clonotype was obtained from a woman under 30 in good health and CMV-seropositive. Sequencing was done on a sample of PBMCs.

For the CDR3, the DNA is TGTGCCAGCAGTGACGAGGACTCCACAGATACGCAGTATTTT. Encoded protein: CASSDEDSTDTQYF. V usage is TRBV6-4 and J usage is TRBJ2-3, with D perhaps TRBD2 (5 bases). CDR1 and CDR2 (germline): MRHNA, SNTAGT. The ends were cut back, 2 bases at V and 2 bases at J, with 8 bases in the middle. The CDR3 length is 14 residues.